This is a list of T cell receptor beta chains from one sample in a study of shared clonotypes between healthy human individuals. Sequencing used immunoSEQ multiplex PCR; TCRdb keeps in-frame clones, though not all of them. Among under 2.5 million clones listed, under 95% were seen once. Sequencing was performed on naive CD4+ T cells from PBMCs. The source of these receptors is a young man in good health. Some clones in this sample may be carry-over from other donors' samples. CDR3s include the opening cysteine and the closing phenylalanine or tryptophan. The D gene is left open where the match is weak. Only some rows state a clone size, as once, few, many or a class for expanded clones.

d_gene: .; v_gene: TRBV19; abundance: .; j_gene: TRBJ2-6; CDR3aa: CASRDPLLSGANVLTF; CDR3nt: TGTGCCAGTCGAGACCCCTTACTCTCTGGGGCCAACGTCCTGACTTTC
d_gene: TRBD1; v_gene: TRBV28; abundance: .; j_gene: TRBJ1-2; CDR3aa: CASSLQGTVPAYGYTF; CDR3nt: TGTGCCAGCAGTTTACAGGGGACAGTCCCCGCCTATGGCTACACCTTC
d_gene: TRBD2; v_gene: TRBV4-1; abundance: .; j_gene: TRBJ2-1; CDR3aa: CASSQVPGLAGGPSQFF; CDR3nt: TGCGCCAGCAGCCAGGTCCCTGGACTAGCGGGAGGGCCTTCGCAGTTCTTC
d_gene: TRBD1; v_gene: TRBV9; abundance: .; j_gene: TRBJ1-1; CDR3aa: CASSGTGGVNTEAFF; CDR3nt: TGTGCCAGCAGCGGGACAGGGGGAGTGAACACTGAAGCTTTCTTT
d_gene: .; v_gene: TRBV11-2; abundance: .; j_gene: TRBJ1-4; CDR3aa: CASSLNRERSEKLFF; CDR3nt: TGTGCCAGCAGCTTAAACAGGGAGAGGAGTGAAAAACTGTTTTTT
d_gene: .; v_gene: TRBV6-5; abundance: .; j_gene: TRBJ2-3; CDR3aa: CASSYSSKGTDTQYF; CDR3nt: TGTGCCAGCAGTTACTCGTCGAAGGGTACAGATACGCAGTATTTT
d_gene: .; v_gene: TRBV7-9; abundance: .; j_gene: TRBJ2-7; CDR3aa: CASSLIGEQYF; CDR3nt: TGTGCCAGCAGCCTGATAGGGGAGCAGTACTTC
d_gene: .; v_gene: TRBV11-2; abundance: .; j_gene: TRBJ2-5; CDR3aa: CASSGQGTETQYF; CDR3nt: TGTGCCAGCAGCGGGCAGGGGACGGAGACCCAGTACTTC
d_gene: TRBD2; v_gene: TRBV4-2; abundance: .; j_gene: TRBJ2-7; CDR3aa: CASSQQHQRDSYEQYF; CDR3nt: TGTGCCAGCAGCCAACAGCACCAGCGGGATAGTTACGAGCAGTACTTC
d_gene: TRBD2; v_gene: TRBV9; abundance: .; j_gene: TRBJ2-5; CDR3aa: CASSVEGLAGGETQYF; CDR3nt: TGTGCCAGCAGCGTAGAAGGACTAGCGGGAGGAGAGACCCAGTACTTC
d_gene: TRBD2; v_gene: TRBV19; abundance: .; j_gene: TRBJ2-7; CDR3aa: CASISGAGAVYEQYF; CDR3nt: TGTGCCAGTATTAGCGGCGCGGGAGCGGTTTACGAGCAGTACTTC
d_gene: .; v_gene: TRBV5-4; abundance: .; j_gene: TRBJ2-7; CDR3aa: CASSLPGGDEQYF; CDR3nt: TGTGCCAGCAGCTTACCAGGGGGGGACGAGCAGTACTTC
d_gene: .; v_gene: TRBV7-5; abundance: .; j_gene: TRBJ2-3; CDR3aa: CVRSTDRGLTDTQYF; CDR3nt: TGTGTCAGAAGCACGGACAGGGGGTTAACAGATACGCAGTATTTT
d_gene: .; v_gene: TRBV4-1; abundance: .; j_gene: TRBJ2-5; CDR3aa: CASSQDWQRTETQYF; CDR3nt: TGCGCCAGCAGCCAAGATTGGCAGCGTACAGAGACCCAGTACTTC
d_gene: TRBD2; v_gene: TRBV5-1; abundance: .; j_gene: TRBJ2-1; CDR3aa: CASSLRGQGGSSYNEQFF; CDR3nt: TGCGCCAGCAGCTTGAGGGGTCAGGGCGGGAGCTCCTACAATGAGCAGTTCTTC
d_gene: TRBD1; v_gene: TRBV5-1; abundance: .; j_gene: TRBJ2-7; CDR3aa: CASSGTGTGRYEQYF; CDR3nt: TGCGCCAGCAGCGGAACCGGGACAGGGCGCTACGAGCAGTACTTC
d_gene: .; v_gene: TRBV7-7; abundance: .; j_gene: TRBJ2-5; CDR3aa: CASSLSRDAPLGTQYF; CDR3nt: TGTGCCAGCAGCTTGAGTAGGGACGCACCCTTGGGGACCCAGTACTTC
d_gene: .; v_gene: TRBV6-1; abundance: .; j_gene: TRBJ2-7; CDR3aa: CASEGFRLSYEQYF; CDR3nt: TGTGCCAGCGAGGGTTTTCGCCTCTCCTACGAGCAGTACTTC
d_gene: .; v_gene: TRBV7-3; abundance: .; j_gene: TRBJ2-1; CDR3aa: CASSLTQSSYNEQFF; CDR3nt: TGTGCCAGCAGCTTAACTCAGAGCTCCTACAATGAGCAGTTCTTC
d_gene: .; v_gene: TRBV28; abundance: .; j_gene: TRBJ1-3; CDR3aa: CASSLWSNLNTIYF; CDR3nt: TGTGCCAGCAGTTTATGGAGTAACCTTAACACCATATATTTT
d_gene: TRBD1; v_gene: TRBV7-2; abundance: .; j_gene: TRBJ2-3; CDR3aa: CASSRGQGTGDTQYF; CDR3nt: TGTGCCAGCAGCCGCGGACAGGGGACGGGGGATACGCAGTATTTT
d_gene: TRBD2; v_gene: TRBV4-3; abundance: .; j_gene: TRBJ2-1; CDR3aa: CASSPSTPSGTYNEQFF; CDR3nt: TGCGCCAGCAGCCCCAGCACGCCTAGCGGAACCTACAATGAGCAGTTCTTC
d_gene: TRBD1; v_gene: TRBV28; abundance: once; j_gene: TRBJ1-1; CDR3aa: CASSQTRQGADTEAFF; CDR3nt: TGTGCCAGCAGCCAAACCAGACAGGGGGCGGACACTGAAGCTTTCTTT
d_gene: TRBD1; v_gene: TRBV5-1; abundance: .; j_gene: TRBJ2-3; CDR3aa: CASSPGQGYSDTQYF; CDR3nt: TGCGCCAGCAGCCCAGGACAGGGGTATTCAGATACGCAGTATTTT
d_gene: TRBD1; v_gene: TRBV2; abundance: .; j_gene: TRBJ1-4; CDR3aa: CASSLGTGGNEKLFF; CDR3nt: TGTGCCAGCAGCCTGGGGACAGGGGGAAATGAAAAACTGTTTTTT
d_gene: .; v_gene: TRBV5-1; abundance: .; j_gene: TRBJ1-2; CDR3aa: CASSLVNSNYGYTF; CDR3nt: TGCGCCAGCAGCTTGGTTAACAGTAACTATGGCTACACCTTC
d_gene: .; v_gene: TRBV28; abundance: .; j_gene: TRBJ1-1; CDR3aa: CASSLQGGAFF; CDR3nt: TGTGCCAGCAGTCTACAGGGAGGAGCTTTCTTT
d_gene: .; v_gene: TRBV4-1; abundance: .; j_gene: TRBJ2-5; CDR3aa: CASSHGEGTQYF; CDR3nt: TGCGCCAGCAGCCATGGCGAGGGGACCCAGTACTTC
d_gene: TRBD1; v_gene: TRBV27; abundance: .; j_gene: TRBJ2-6; CDR3aa: CASSSTGSGANVLTF; CDR3nt: TGTGCCAGCAGTTCGACAGGGTCTGGGGCCAACGTCCTGACTTTC
d_gene: TRBD1; v_gene: TRBV29-1; abundance: .; j_gene: TRBJ1-4; CDR3aa: CSVYRGFNEKLFF; CDR3nt: TGCAGCGTTTACAGGGGCTTTAATGAAAAACTGTTTTTT